The 9 T cell receptor beta chains reported below all come from one sample, sequenced in a study of read filtering for tumor transcriptome and immune sequencing. From around 0.4 ug of RNA, a library with molecular barcoded alpha/delta and beta/gamma adaptors was made. TCRdb passed the reads through MiXCR, listing each CDR3 protein once. The top ten hold more than 13% of the sample, which has 85,000 or so distinct CDR3 sequences, roughly 12% seen once. Sequencing was done on a sample of a population of CD138-negative cells sorted from bone marrow. These receptors were obtained from a donor at least 40 years old with multiple myeloma.

The gene calls are TRBV5-1 and TRBJ2-3; maybe TRBD2 (6 bases). V lost 5 bases and J 1 base, leaving 11 bases between the germline ends. The CDR3 sequence is 14 residues long. Germline CDR1 reads SGHRS; CDR2 reads YFSETQ. The CDR3 nucleotides read TGCGCCAGCAGTATTACGGGAGGCACAGATACGCAGTATTTT. This translates into CASSITGGTDTQYF.

This clonotype was counted a few times. This clone may be a read error of a much larger clone one base away. Since the CDR3 does not end with the conserved phenylalanine or tryptophan, this likely comes from a read error. The gene calls are TRBV29-1 and TRBJ2-5; D perhaps matches TRBD1 (7 bases). CDR1 is SQVTM, CDR2 ANQGSEA, per germline. The CDR3 is 16 residues long. The ends were cut back, 3 bases at V and 4 bases at J, with 21 bases in the middle. CDR3 region: CSVEPQGEVIGETQYL. CDR3 nucleotide sequence: TGCAGCGTTGAGCCCCAGGGGGAGGTTATCGGAGAGACCCAGTACCTC.

This clonotype has ten or more counts. J is TRBJ2-7 and V is TRBV20-1; TRBD2 matches 8 bases. With 1 base clipped from V and 0 bases from J, the junction kept 5 bases outside the gene matches. This CDR3 spans 15 amino acids. Germline lookup yields CDR1 DFQATT and CDR2 SNEGSKA (reference sequence). CDR3 sequence: CSARADSGTSYEQYF. CDR3 bases: TGCAGTGCTAGAGCAGATAGCGGGACCTCCTACGAGCAGTACTTC.

This rearrangement joins TRBV18 to TRBJ2-5; unclear D gene. Deletions cut 2 bases from V and 5 bases from J, with 9 bases between. Germline CDR1 is KGHSH and CDR2 is LQKENI. The CDR3 contains 13 residues. CDR3 residues: CASSPGSGETQYF. As DNA, the CDR3 is TGTGCCAGCTCACCAGGGTCAGGCGAGACCCAGTACTTC.

This clonotype was seen a few times. V usage is TRBV19 and J usage is TRBJ2-7; D call uncertain. CDR3 length equals 14 residues. Trimming pared 3 bases from V and 0 bases from J, leaving 9 bases between. Germline V gene sequence: CDR1 LNHDA, CDR2 SQIVND (reference sequence). The CDR3: CASSIAASSYEQYF. In DNA, the CDR3 is TGTGCCAGTAGTATCGCCGCCAGCTCCTACGAGCAGTACTTC.

The chain uses TRBV7-2 and TRBJ2-1; 9 nucleotides align to TRBD2. This CDR3 is 15 amino acids long. Trimming at V came to 6 bases and at J to 3 bases, leaving 6 bases not matched to a gene. From germline, CDR1 is SGHTA and CDR2 FQGNSA. CDR3 bases: TGTGCCAGCAGGTGGCGGGAGGGCATCTACAATGAGCAGTTCTTC. This translates into CASRWREGIYNEQFF.

The rearrangement links TRBV20-1 to TRBJ2-2; D gene unclear. In germline, CDR1 is DFQATT, CDR2 SNEGSKA (reference sequence). The V and J ends lost 3 bases and 8 bases respectively, with 13 bases between them. This CDR3 is 13 amino acids long. The CDR3 sequence is CSASRPQVGELFF. The CDR3 region has the DNA TGCAGTGCTAGTCGGCCCCAGGTTGGGGAGCTGTTTTTT.

About this clonotype itself: A much larger clonotype is one base distant, so this may be a read error. The chain combines TRBV7-6 with TRBJ2-1; TRBD2 matches 10 bases. Per germline, CDR1 SGHVS and CDR2 FNYEAQ. The length of the CDR3 is 16 residues. As DNA, the CDR3 is TGTGCCAGCAGCTTACTCCCTAGCGGGAGTGTAAATGGGCAGTTCTTC. Amino acid sequence: CASSLLPSGSVNGQFF.

This clonotype was picked up many times. This chain joins TRBV10-3 and TRBJ2-7; D is perhaps TRBD1 or TRBD2 (5 bases each). The length of the CDR3 is 17 residues. Per the germline V gene, CDR1 is ENHRY and CDR2 is SYGVKD. The V end was cut by 3 bases, the J end by 3 bases, with 21 bases between. CDR3 amino acids: CAISDPGFGPGSYEQYF. The CDR3 coding sequence is TGTGCCATCAGTGACCCTGGGTTTGGTCCAGGGAGCTACGAGCAGTACTTC.